These T cell receptor beta chains were read from a single sample in a study of shared clonotypes between healthy human individuals. Clones were sequenced by immunoSEQ multiplex PCR, and TCRdb holds only the in-frame ones, with some missing. This table holds over 2 million clones, just under 95% found once. Sequencing input: naive CD8+ T cells sorted from blood. These receptors originate from a young man in good health. Both conserved end residues are part of each CDR3. A D gene is named only where the DNA matches it firmly.

V	D	J	CDR3
TRBV11-2	TRBD1	TRBJ2-5	CASSLAGGQETQYF
TRBV5-6	NA	TRBJ2-7	CASSAGTPSYEQYF
TRBV7-9	TRBD2	TRBJ2-1	CASSLRTSGSYDEQFF
TRBV11-1	NA	TRBJ2-7	CASSLAGGGQLYEQYF
TRBV19	NA	TRBJ2-5	CASRAGGTETQYF
TRBV5-1	NA	TRBJ2-7	CASSGGPPQAGYEQYF
TRBV6-1	NA	TRBJ2-7	CASSEGVAILYEQYF
TRBV5-1	NA	TRBJ1-1	CASSLSPGANTEAFF
TRBV6-5	NA	TRBJ2-7	CASRRQGGYHEQYF
TRBV18	NA	TRBJ2-7	CASSPTKRETYEQYF
TRBV7-2	TRBD2	TRBJ2-3	CASSSLDARTSADLDTQYF
TRBV27	TRBD1	TRBJ1-2	CASSPDRAGPYGYTF
TRBV13	NA	TRBJ1-1	CASSFGRGAEAFF
TRBV11-2	TRBD1	TRBJ1-2	CASRQTGAYGYTF
TRBV5-1	TRBD2	TRBJ2-1	CASSAGLAELFYNEQFF
TRBV4-1	NA	TRBJ2-1	CASRHGEEQFF
TRBV15	NA	TRBJ2-7	CATSREDTYADEQYF
TRBV7-9	NA	TRBJ2-2	CASSLGTDTGELFF
TRBV4-1	NA	TRBJ1-2	CASSQDRAVYGYTF
TRBV11-1	NA	TRBJ2-3	CASTHRDLGPLTDTQYF
TRBV6-1	NA	TRBJ1-1	CASSDLILADALTEAFF
TRBV13	NA	TRBJ2-5	CASSIGTYQETQYF
TRBV7-2	NA	TRBJ1-3	CASSLGWDRANGNTIYF
TRBV6-6	TRBD1	TRBJ2-7	CASNPGGDYEQYF
TRBV4-1	TRBD2	TRBJ2-7	CASSAQTSASYEQYF
TRBV2	TRBD2	TRBJ2-3	CASRTLAGETPDTQYF
TRBV9	TRBD1	TRBJ2-7	CASGDSGSYEQYF
TRBV7-9	NA	TRBJ2-3	CASSWGTRSTDTQYF
TRBV5-1	TRBD2	TRBJ2-5	CASSLVSGGPQETQYF
TRBV4-2	NA	TRBJ1-3	CASSQEKGTYSGNTIYF